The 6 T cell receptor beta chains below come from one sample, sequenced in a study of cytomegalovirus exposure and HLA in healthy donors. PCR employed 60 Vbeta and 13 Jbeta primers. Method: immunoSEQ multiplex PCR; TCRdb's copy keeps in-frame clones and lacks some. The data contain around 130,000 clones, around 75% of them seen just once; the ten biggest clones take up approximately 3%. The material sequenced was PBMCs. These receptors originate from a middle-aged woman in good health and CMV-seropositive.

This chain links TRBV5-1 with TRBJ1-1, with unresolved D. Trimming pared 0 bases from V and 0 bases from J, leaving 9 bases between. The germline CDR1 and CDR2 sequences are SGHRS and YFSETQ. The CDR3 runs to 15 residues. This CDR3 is CASSLVSGMNTEAFF. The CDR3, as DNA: TGCGCCAGCAGCTTGGTATCGGGGATGAACACTGAAGCTTTCTTT. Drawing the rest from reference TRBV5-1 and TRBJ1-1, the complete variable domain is KAGVTQTPRYLIKTRGQQVTLSCSPISGHRSVSWYQQTPGQGLQFLFEYFSETQRNKGNFPGRFSGRQFSNSRSEMNVSTLELGDSALYLCASSLVSGMNTEAFFGQGTRLTVV.

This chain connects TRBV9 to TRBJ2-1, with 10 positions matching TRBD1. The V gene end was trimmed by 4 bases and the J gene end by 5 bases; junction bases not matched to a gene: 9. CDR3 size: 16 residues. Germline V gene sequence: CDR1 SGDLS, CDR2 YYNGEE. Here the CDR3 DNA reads TGTGCCAGCAGCCCTTGGACAGGGGGGTACCACAATGAGCAGTTCTTC. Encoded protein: CASSPWTGGYHNEQFF. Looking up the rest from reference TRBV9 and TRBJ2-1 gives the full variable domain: DSGVTQTPKHLITATGQRVTLRCSPRSGDLSVYWYQQSLDQGLQFLIQYYNGEERAKGNILERFSAQQFPDLHSELNLSSLELGDSALYFCASSPWTGGYHNEQFFGPGTRLTVL.

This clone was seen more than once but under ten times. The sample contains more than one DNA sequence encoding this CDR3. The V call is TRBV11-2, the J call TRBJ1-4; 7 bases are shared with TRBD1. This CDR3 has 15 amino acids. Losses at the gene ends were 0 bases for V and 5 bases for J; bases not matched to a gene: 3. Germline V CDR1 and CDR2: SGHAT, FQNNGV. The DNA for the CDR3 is TGTGCCAGCAGCTTAGAGGCAGGGGGAAATGAAAAACTGTTTTTT. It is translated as CASSLEAGGNEKLFF.

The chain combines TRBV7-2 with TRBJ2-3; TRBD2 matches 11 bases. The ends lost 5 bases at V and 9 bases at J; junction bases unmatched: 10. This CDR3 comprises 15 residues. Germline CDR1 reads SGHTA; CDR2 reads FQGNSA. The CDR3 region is CASSPTSGSLVTQYF. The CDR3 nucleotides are TGTGCCAGCAGCCCAACTAGCGGGAGCTTGGTAACGCAGTATTTT.

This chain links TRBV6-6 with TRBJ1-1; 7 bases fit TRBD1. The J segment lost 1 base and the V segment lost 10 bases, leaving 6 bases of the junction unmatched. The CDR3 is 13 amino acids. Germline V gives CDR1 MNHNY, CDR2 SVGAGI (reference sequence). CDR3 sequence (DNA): TGTGCCATCCAGGGACAGCGGAACACTGAAGCTTTCTTT. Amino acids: CAIQGQRNTEAFF.

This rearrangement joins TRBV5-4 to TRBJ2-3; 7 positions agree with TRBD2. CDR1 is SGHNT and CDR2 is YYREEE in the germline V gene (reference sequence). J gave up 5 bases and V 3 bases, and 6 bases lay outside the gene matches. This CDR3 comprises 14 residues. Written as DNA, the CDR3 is TGTGCCAGCAGCTCACTAGCGAAGGAAGATACGCAGTATTTT. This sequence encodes CASSSLAKEDTQYF.